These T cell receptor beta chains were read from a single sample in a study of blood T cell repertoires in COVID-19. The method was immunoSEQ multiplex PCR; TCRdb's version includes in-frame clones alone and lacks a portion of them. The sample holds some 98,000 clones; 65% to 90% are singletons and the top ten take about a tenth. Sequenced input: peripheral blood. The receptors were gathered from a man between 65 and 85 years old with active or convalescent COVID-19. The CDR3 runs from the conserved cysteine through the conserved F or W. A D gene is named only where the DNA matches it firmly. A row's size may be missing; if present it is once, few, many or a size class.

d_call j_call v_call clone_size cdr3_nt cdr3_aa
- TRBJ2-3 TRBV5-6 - TGTGCCAGCAGCCCCAAACTCGATACGCAGTATTTT CASSPKLDTQYF
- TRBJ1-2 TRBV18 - TGTGCCAGCTCACCACCTGGACAGCTTAACTATGGCTACACCTTC CASSPPGQLNYGYTF
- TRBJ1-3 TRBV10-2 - TGCGCCAGCAGCGGACAGCTCTCTGGAAACACCATATATTTT CASSGQLSGNTIYF
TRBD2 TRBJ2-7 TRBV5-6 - TGTGCCAGCAGCTTCACTAGCGGGGGGCCCTCCTACGAGCAGTACTTC CASSFTSGGPSYEQYF
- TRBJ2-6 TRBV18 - TGTGCCAGCTCACCGTCGACAGGACAGTTGCACTCTGGGGCCAACGTCCTGACTTTC CASSPSTGQLHSGANVLTF
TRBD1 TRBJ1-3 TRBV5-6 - TGTGCCAGCAGCTTGGACAGGGGGCCGGACACCATATATTTT CASSLDRGPDTIYF
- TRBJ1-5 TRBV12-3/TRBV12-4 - TGTGCCAGCAGCCGGAACCAGGGGCAGCCCCAGCATTTT CASSRNQGQPQHF
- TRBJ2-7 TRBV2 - TGTGCCAGCAGTGTTGAACTTACGCTAACCTACGAGCAGTACTTC CASSVELTLTYEQYF
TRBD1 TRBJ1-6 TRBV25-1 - TGTGCCAGCAGTGCGCAGGGGGCGCGGAATTCACCCCTCCACTTT CASSAQGARNSPLHF
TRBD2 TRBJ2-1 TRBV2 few TGTGCCAGCGCTCCCGGGACTAGCAGATCCAATGAGCAGTTCTTC CASAPGTSRSNEQFF
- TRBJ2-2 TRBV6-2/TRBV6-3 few TGTGCCAGCAGTTACTCGAGGGCGTTGGGCGGGGAGCTGTTTTTT CASSYSRALGGELFF
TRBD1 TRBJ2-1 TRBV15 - TGTGCCACCAGCAGTGGACAGGGAAGGAATGAGCAGTTCTTC CATSSGQGRNEQFF
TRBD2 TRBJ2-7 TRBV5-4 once TGTGCCAGCAGACCCTGGACTAGCTCCTACGAGCAGTACTTC CASRPWTSSYEQYF
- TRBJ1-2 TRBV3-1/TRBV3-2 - TGTGCCAGCAGCCCCGCTGTTACTTATGGCTACACCTTC CASSPAVTYGYTF
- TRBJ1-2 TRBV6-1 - TGTGCCAGCAGTGAAGCTCGCAGGGCATATGGCTACACCTTC CASSEARRAYGYTF
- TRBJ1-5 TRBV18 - TGTGCCAGCTCACCAGGAGGGGGAGGGCAGCCCCAGCATTTT CASSPGGGGQPQHF
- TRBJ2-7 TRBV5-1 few TGCGCCAGCAGCTGGGGGGACAGCGTCTACGAGCAGTACTTC CASSWGDSVYEQYF
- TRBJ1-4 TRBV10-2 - TGCGCCAGCAGTGAGTCGGCAGGGACTAATGAAAAACTGTTTTTT CASSESAGTNEKLFF
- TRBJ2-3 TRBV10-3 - TGTGCCATCAGCCTCAAGGGGACTGGAACCACAGATACGCAGTATTTT CAISLKGTGTTDTQYF
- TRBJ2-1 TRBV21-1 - TGTGCCAGCGGCACCGACAGGGGGAATGAGCAGTTCTTC CASGTDRGNEQFF
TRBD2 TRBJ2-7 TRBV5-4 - TGTGCCAGCAGCTTGGGCCAGGGAGGGGAGCAGTACTTC CASSLGQGGEQYF
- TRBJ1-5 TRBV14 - TGTGCCAGCAGCCGAAGCGGTCAGCCCCAGCATTTT CASSRSGQPQHF
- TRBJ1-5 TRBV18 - TGTGCCAGCTCATCGGGGGTCGTACAGCCCCAGCATTTT CASSSGVVQPQHF
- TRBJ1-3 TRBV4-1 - TGCGCCAGCAGCCAAGCCCCTATCCCGGACAGAAGAGGAAACACCATATATTTT CASSQAPIPDRRGNTIYF
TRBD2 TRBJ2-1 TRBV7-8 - TGTGCCAGCAGCTTAGTTAGCGGGGGGGGTAATGAGCAGTTCTTC CASSLVSGGGNEQFF
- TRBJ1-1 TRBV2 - TGTGCCAGCAGTGAAACGGGTTTCGCGAACACTGAAGCTTTCTTT CASSETGFANTEAFF
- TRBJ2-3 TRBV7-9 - TGTGCCAGCAGGGCCACAGATACGCAGTATTTT CASRATDTQYF